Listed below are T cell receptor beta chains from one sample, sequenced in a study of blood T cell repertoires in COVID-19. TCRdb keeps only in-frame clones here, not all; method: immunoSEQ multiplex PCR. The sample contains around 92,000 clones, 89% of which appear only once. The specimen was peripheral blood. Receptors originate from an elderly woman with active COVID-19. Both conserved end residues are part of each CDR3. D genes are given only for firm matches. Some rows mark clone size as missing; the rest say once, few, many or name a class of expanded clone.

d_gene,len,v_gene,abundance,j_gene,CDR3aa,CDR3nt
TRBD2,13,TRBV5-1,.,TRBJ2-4,CASSSGTRNIQYF,TGCGCCAGCAGCTCCGGGACTAGAAACATTCAGTACTTC
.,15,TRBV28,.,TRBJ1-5,CASSLLGGRGQPQHF,TGTGCCAGCAGTTTATTGGGAGGGCGGGGGCAGCCCCAGCATTTT
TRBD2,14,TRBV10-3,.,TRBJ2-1,CAIRPSGPYNEQFF,TGTGCCATCAGGCCTAGCGGCCCCTACAATGAGCAGTTCTTC
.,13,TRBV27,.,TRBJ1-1,CASSLGRRTEAFF,TGTGCCAGCAGCCTGGGGCGCAGAACTGAAGCTTTCTTT
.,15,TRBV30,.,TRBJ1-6,CAWSVPGPYNSPLHF,TGTGCCTGGAGTGTACCGGGTCCCTATAATTCACCCCTCCACTTT
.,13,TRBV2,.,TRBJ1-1,CASRNRENTEAFF,TGTGCCAGCAGGAACAGGGAGAACACTGAAGCTTTCTTT
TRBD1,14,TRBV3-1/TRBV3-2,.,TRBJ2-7,CASSQWDREDEQYF,TGTGCCAGCAGCCAATGGGACAGGGAGGACGAGCAGTACTTC
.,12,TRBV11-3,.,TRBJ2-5,CASSLGAETQYF,TGTGCCAGCAGCTTAGGGGCGGAGACCCAGTACTTC
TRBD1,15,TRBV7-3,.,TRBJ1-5,CASSFDRVGYQPQHF,TGTGCCAGCAGCTTCGACAGGGTAGGCTATCAGCCCCAGCATTTT
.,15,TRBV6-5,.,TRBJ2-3,CASSFGGGSTDTQYF,TGTGCCAGCAGTTTCGGCGGCGGAAGCACAGATACGCAGTATTTT
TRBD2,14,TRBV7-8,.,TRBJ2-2,CAMSGSGPTGELFF,TGTGCCATGTCGGGTAGCGGGCCTACCGGGGAGCTGTTTTTT
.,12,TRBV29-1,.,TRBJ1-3,CSASSSGNTIYF,TGCAGCGCGTCTAGCTCTGGAAACACCATATATTTT
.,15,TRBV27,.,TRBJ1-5,CASSFGRGGNQPQHF,TGTGCCAGCAGTTTCGGCAGGGGTGGTAATCAGCCCCAGCATTTT
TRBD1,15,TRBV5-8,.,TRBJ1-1,CASSREGQLNTEAFF,TGTGCCAGCAGCAGAGAGGGACAGCTGAACACTGAAGCTTTCTTT
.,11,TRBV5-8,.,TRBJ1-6,CASSLIRPLHF,TGTGCCAGCAGCCTCATTCGGCCCCTCCACTTT
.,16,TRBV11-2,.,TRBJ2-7,CASSLAFSSVLYEQYF,TGTGCCAGCAGCTTAGCGTTCTCTTCAGTCTTGTACGAGCAGTACTTC
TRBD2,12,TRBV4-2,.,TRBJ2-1,CASSPPERDLFF,TGTGCCAGCAGCCCCCCAGAGCGGGACCTGTTCTTC
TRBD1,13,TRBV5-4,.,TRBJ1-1,CASSDRVLGEAFF,TGTGCCAGCAGCGACAGGGTCTTGGGTGAAGCTTTCTTT
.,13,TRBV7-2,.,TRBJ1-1,CASSIDRNTEAFF,TGTGCCAGCAGCATAGACAGGAACACTGAAGCTTTCTTT
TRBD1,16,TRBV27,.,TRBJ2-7,CASSTYTGWGTGEQYF,TGTGCCAGCAGTACATATACAGGGTGGGGGACAGGGGAGCAGTACTTC
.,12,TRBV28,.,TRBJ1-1,CASSLIQGKAFF,TGTGCCAGCAGTTTAATACAGGGTAAAGCTTTCTTT
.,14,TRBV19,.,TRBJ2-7,CASSIDSRTYEQYF,TGTGCCAGTAGTATAGATTCCAGGACCTACGAGCAGTACTTC
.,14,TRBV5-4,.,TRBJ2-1,CASSLGSSYNEQFF,TGTGCCAGCAGCTTGGGGAGCTCCTACAATGAGCAGTTCTTC
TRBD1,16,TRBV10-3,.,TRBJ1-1,CAIRKDRGVWNTEAFF,TGTGCCATCAGGAAGGACAGGGGGGTTTGGAACACTGAAGCTTTCTTT
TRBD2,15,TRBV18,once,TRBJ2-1,CASSPPGLAENEQFF,TGTGCCAGCTCACCACCGGGACTAGCGGAGAATGAGCAGTTCTTC
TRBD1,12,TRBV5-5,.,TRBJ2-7,CASSQTGPEQYF,TGTGCCAGCAGCCAGACAGGGCCCGAGCAGTACTTC
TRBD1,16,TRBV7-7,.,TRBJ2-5,CASSPDREVLQETQYF,TGTGCCAGCAGCCCGGACAGGGAGGTACTCCAAGAGACCCAGTACTTC
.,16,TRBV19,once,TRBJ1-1,CASSIIDRSRGTEAFF,TGTGCCAGTAGTATTATTGATCGGAGCAGAGGCACTGAAGCTTTCTTT
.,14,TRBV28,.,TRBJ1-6,CASRQTDRNSPLHF,TGTGCCAGCAGACAAACCGACAGAAATTCACCCCTCCACTTT
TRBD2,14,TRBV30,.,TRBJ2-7,CAWSISGRAREQYF,TGTGCCTGGAGTATTAGCGGGAGGGCCCGGGAGCAGTACTTC
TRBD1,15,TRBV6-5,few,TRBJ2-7,CASSKWRQGVYEQYF,TGTGCCAGCAGCAAGTGGCGGCAGGGGGTATACGAGCAGTACTTC
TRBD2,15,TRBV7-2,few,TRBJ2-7,CASSPGTSGSYEQYF,TGTGCCAGCAGCCCAGGGACTAGCGGGAGCTACGAGCAGTACTTC
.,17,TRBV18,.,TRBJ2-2,CASSPYKNGEDTGELFF,TGTGCCAGCTCACCTTACAAAAACGGGGAAGACACCGGGGAGCTGTTTTTT
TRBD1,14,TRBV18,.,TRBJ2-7,CASSPPGGSYEQYF,TGTGCCAGCTCACCACCAGGGGGCAGCTACGAGCAGTACTTC
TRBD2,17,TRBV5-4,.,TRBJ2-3,CASSTGPSGRAADTQYF,TGTGCCAGCAGCACGGGGCCTAGCGGGAGGGCGGCAGATACGCAGTATTTT
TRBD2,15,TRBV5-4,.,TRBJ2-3,CASSLAGGGTDTQYF,TGTGCCAGCAGCTTGGCGGGGGGGGGCACAGATACGCAGTATTTT
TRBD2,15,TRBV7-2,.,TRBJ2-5,CASSLGSTGGETQYF,TGTGCCAGCAGCTTGGGGTCTACGGGAGGGGAGACCCAGTACTTC
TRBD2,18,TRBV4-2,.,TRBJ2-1,CASSQDEEAGEFIYEQFF,TGTGCCAGCAGCCAAGATGAAGAAGCGGGAGAATTCATATATGAGCAGTTCTTC
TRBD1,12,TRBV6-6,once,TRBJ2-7,CATRDRNYEQYF,TGTGCCACCAGGGACAGGAACTACGAGCAGTACTTC
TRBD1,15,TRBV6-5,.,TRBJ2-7,CASSYLAGGASEQYF,TGTGCCAGCAGTTACTTGGCAGGGGGCGCGTCCGAGCAGTACTTC
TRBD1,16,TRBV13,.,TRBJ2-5,CASSPRQGRGGETQYF,TGTGCCAGCAGCCCCCGACAGGGAAGGGGCGGAGAGACCCAGTACTTC
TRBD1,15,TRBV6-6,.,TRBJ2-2,CASSPDRGGPGELFF,TGTGCCAGCAGTCCGGACAGGGGGGGGCCCGGGGAGCTGTTTTTT
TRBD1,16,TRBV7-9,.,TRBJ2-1,CASSLGGQGNYNEQFF,TGTGCCAGCAGCTTAGGGGGACAGGGGAACTACAATGAGCAGTTCTTC
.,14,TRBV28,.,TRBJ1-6,CASRPAGVRSPLHF,TGTGCCAGCAGACCCGCAGGGGTACGGTCACCCCTCCACTTT
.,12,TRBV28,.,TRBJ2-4,CASSLWRDIQYF,TGTGCCAGCAGTTTATGGCGGGACATTCAGTACTTC
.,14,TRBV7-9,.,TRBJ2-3,CASSWGLSPDTQYF,TGTGCCAGCAGCTGGGGACTGTCGCCAGATACGCAGTATTTT
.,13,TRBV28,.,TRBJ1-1,CASSRILGAEAFF,TGTGCCAGCAGTCGTATACTAGGCGCTGAAGCTTTCTTT
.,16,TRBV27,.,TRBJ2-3,CASSLEGQRFTDTQYF,TGTGCCAGCAGTTTAGAGGGTCAACGGTTCACAGATACGCAGTATTTT
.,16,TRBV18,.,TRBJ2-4,CASSPGGVLAKNIQYF,TGTGCCAGCTCACCCGGGGGTGTCCTAGCCAAAAACATTCAGTACTTC
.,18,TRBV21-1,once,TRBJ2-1,CASSKGRGVGTNNNEQFF,TGTGCCAGCAGCAAAGGGCGGGGAGTCGGGACTAATAACAATGAGCAGTTCTTC
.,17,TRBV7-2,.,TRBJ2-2,CASSLVPGRVNTGELFF,TGTGCCAGCAGCTTAGTTCCAGGCAGAGTGAACACCGGGGAGCTGTTTTTT
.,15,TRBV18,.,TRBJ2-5,CASSPPAGQQETQYF,TGTGCCAGCTCACCACCGGCTGGGCAGCAGGAGACCCAGTACTTC
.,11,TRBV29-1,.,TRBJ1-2,CSVPENRAYTF,TGCAGCGTCCCCGAAAACAGGGCCTACACCTTC
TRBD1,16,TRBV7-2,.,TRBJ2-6,CASSQPRGPGANVLTF,TGTGCCAGCAGCCAACCTAGGGGGCCAGGGGCCAACGTCCTGACTTTC
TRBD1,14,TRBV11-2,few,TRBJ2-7,CASSPPGQYYEQYF,TGTGCCAGCAGCCCCCCGGGACAGTACTACGAGCAGTACTTC
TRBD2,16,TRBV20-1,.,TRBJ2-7,CSASGILWEGRYEQYF,TGCAGTGCCAGTGGAATTTTGTGGGAGGGCCGGTACGAGCAGTACTTC
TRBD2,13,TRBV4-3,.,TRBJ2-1,CASSQDSGYQQFF,TGCGCCAGCAGCCAAGATAGCGGGTACCAGCAGTTCTTC
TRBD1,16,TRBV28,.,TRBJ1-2,CASSPLIVGQGVGYTF,TGTGCCAGCTCTCCTCTTATCGTAGGACAGGGAGTTGGCTACACCTTC
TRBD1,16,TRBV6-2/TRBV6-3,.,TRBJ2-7,CASSQTKRQGDYEQYF,TGTGCCAGCAGTCAAACCAAACGACAGGGGGACTACGAGCAGTACTTC
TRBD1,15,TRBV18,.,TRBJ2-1,CASSAGQGADAEQFF,TGTGCCAGCTCAGCGGGACAGGGGGCGGACGCTGAGCAGTTCTTC